This T cell receptor (beta chain) was sequenced during a study of T cell responses to AZD1222 COVID-19 vaccine. Points from the study as a whole: Most donors were white British, females outnumbered males, and clonal diversity was possibly underestimated. Only a handful of AZD1222 recipients, roughly 6 in all, had baseline seropositivity. There were repertoire samples only from the period after the peak T cell response.

The method was immunoSEQ multiplex PCR; TCRdb's version includes in-frame clones alone and lacks a portion of them. The sample has around 120,000 clones, around 87% seen once; the top ten hold 2% to 3%. This clone has a handful of counts. Its specificity is not known. Germline V gives CDR1 SGHTA, CDR2 FQGTGA. The CDR3 sequence is 15 residues long. Trimming left V 5 bases short and J 7 bases short, with 15 bases between. The starting material was peripheral blood, obtained 28 days after the second AZD1222 dose. The source of this sequence is an adult who received the AZD1222 COVID-19 vaccine. The chain uses TRBV7-3 and TRBJ1-6; TRBD1 is a possible D gene (5 bases). The CDR3 DNA follows: TGTGCCAGCAGCCAGTTGGGGGGAGGGAATTCACCCCTCCACTTT. Protein: CASSQLGGGNSPLHF. Combining the CDR3 with reference TRBV7-3 and TRBJ1-6 gives the whole variable domain GAGVSQTPSNKVTEKGKYVELRCDPISGHTALYWYRQSLGQGPEFLIYFQGTGAADDSGLPNDRFFAVRPEGSVSTLKIQRTERGDSAVYLCASSQLGGGNSPLHFGNGTRLTVT.